At least ten counts were recorded for the clone carrying this TCR beta chain. Antigen unknown. A single record per CDR3 protein comes from TCRdb applying MiXCR to the multiplex PCR reads. The sample has fewer than 150,000 distinct CDR3 sequences, around 20% seen once. The lymph nodes were axillary draining lymph nodes from breast cancer patients. The data belong to a study of breast tumors, draining lymph nodes, adjacent tissues. The study, taken as a whole, reports: Most tumor T cells seemingly derive from lymph node, then expand in tumor.

The source is a female donor with breast cancer. Some clones in this sample may be carry-over from other donors' samples. Sample: axillary lymph node tissue.

The CDR3 DNA is TGTGCCAGCAGTGCTCTGGCCAGCACAGATACGCAGTATTTT. This sequence encodes CASSALASTDTQYF. The chain has TRBV6-4 and TRBJ2-3; the D is unclear. Germline CDR1 reads MRHNA; CDR2 reads SNTAGT. Between the trimmed V and J ends, which lost 4 bases and 0 bases, there was a span of 8 bases. There are 14 residues in the CDR3.